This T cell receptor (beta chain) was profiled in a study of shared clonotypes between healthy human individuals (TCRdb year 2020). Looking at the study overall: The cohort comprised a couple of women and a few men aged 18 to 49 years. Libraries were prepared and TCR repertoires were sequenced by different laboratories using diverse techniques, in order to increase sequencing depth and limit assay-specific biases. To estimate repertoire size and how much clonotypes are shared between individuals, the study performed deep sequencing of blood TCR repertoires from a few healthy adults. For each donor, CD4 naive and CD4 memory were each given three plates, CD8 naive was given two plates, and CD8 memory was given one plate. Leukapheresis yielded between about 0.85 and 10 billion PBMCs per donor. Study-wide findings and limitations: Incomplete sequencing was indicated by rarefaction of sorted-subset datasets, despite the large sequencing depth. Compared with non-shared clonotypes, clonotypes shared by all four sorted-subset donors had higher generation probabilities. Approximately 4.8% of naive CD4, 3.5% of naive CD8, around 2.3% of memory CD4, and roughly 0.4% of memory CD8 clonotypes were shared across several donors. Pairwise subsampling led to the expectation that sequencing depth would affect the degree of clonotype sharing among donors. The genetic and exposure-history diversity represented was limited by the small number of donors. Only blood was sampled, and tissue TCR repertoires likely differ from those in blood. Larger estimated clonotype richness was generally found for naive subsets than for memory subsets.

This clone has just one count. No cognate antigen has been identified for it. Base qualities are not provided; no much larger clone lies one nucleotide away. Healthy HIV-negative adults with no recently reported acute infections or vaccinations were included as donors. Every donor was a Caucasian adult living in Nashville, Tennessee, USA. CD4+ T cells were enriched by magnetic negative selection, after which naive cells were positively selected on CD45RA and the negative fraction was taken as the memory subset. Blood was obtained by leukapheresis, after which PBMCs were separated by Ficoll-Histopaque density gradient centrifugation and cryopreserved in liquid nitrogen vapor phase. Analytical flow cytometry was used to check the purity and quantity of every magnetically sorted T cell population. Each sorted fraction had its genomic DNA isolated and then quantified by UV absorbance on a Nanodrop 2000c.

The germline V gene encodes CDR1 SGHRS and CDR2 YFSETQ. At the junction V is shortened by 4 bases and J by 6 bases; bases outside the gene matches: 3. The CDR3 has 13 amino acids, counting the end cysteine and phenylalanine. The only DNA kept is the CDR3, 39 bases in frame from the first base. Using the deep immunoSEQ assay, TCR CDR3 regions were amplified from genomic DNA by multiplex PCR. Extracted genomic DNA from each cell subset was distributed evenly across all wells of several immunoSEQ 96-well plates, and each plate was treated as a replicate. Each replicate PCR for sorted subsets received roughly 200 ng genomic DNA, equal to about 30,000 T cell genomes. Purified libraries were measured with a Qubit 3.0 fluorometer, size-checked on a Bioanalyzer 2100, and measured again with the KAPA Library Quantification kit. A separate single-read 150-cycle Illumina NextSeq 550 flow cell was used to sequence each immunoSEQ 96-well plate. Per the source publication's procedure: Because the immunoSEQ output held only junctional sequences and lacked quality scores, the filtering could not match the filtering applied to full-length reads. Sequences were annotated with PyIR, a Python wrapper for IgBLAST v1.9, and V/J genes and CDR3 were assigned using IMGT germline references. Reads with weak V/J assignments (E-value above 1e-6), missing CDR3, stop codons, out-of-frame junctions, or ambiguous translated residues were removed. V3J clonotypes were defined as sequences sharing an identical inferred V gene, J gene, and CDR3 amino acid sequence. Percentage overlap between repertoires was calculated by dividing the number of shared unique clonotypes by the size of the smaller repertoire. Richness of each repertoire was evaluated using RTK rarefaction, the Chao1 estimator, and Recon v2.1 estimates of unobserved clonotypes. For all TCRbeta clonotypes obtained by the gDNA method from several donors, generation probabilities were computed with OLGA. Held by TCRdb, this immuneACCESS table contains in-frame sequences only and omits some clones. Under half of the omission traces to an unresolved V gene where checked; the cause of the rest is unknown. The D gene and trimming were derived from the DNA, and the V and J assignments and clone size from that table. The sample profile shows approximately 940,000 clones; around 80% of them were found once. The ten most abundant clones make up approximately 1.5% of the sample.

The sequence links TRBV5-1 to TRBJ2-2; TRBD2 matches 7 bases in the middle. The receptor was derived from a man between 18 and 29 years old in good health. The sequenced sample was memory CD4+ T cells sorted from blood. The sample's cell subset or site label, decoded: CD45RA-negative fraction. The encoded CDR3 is CASSRGDAGELFF. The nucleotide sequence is TGCGCCAGCAGCCGGGGGGACGCCGGGGAGCTGTTTTTT.